The next 23 T cell receptor beta chains were all read from a single sample in a study of blood T cell repertoires in COVID-19. Libraries were prepared by immunoSEQ multiplex PCR; TCRdb keeps only in-frame clonotypes and omits some of them. The data hold more than 80,000 clones, with about four fifths observed a single time. Sample: peripheral blood. These receptors were taken from a woman aged 55-70 years with acute or convalescent COVID-19.

The chain joins TRBV28 to TRBJ1-5, with 9 bases identical to TRBD1. Germline CDR1 MDHEN, CDR2 SYDVKM. The trim removed 5 bases at V and 4 bases at J, leaving 3 bases unmatched. This CDR3 region has 14 residues. CDR3 DNA: TGTGCCAGCAGTCTCGACAGGGGGAATCAGCCCCAGCATTTT. It translates to CASSLDRGNQPQHF.

V and J are TRBV7-3 and TRBJ2-3; D uncertain. Germline V gene sequence: CDR1 SGHTA, CDR2 FQGTGA. The CDR3 spans 15 residues. V lost 5 bases to trimming and J lost 0 bases, with 12 bases between them. The CDR3 DNA follows: TGTGCCAGCAGCACGGAGCCCTCGAGCACAGATACGCAGTATTTT. This gives the protein CASSTEPSSTDTQYF.

The rearrangement joins TRBV18 to TRBJ1-1; D unclear. The germline CDR1 and CDR2 sequences are KGHSH and LQKENI. Trimming took 2 bases from V and 6 from J, leaving 10 bases between them. The CDR3 spans 13 residues. The CDR3 nucleotides are TGTGCCAGCTCACCAAGAGAGCTCGCTGAAGCTTTCTTT. Its protein product is CASSPRELAEAFF.

The V and J genes are TRBV11-1 and TRBJ1-1, with no clear D. Between the trimmed V and J ends, which lost 1 base and 3 bases, there was a span of 6 bases. The CDR3 has 13 residues. Germline assignment: CDR1 SGHAT and CDR2 FQDESV (reference sequence). The CDR3 sequence is CASSLDGYTEAFF. The CDR3 DNA is TGTGCCAGCAGCTTAGACGGTTACACTGAAGCTTTCTTT.

This chain links TRBV18 with TRBJ2-7; the match to TRBD1 covers 7 bases. Germline loops: CDR1 KGHSH, CDR2 LQKENI. This CDR3 spans 15 amino acids. Trimming took 2 bases from V and 6 from J; bases not matched to a gene: 10. The CDR3 loop reads CASSPISGTASEQYF. CDR3 DNA sequence: TGTGCCAGCTCACCAATATCCGGGACAGCCTCCGAGCAGTACTTC.

The CDR3 reads CASSYSRDSLSGYTF. In DNA, the CDR3 is TGTGCCAGCAGTTACTCGAGGGACAGCCTTTCGGGCTACACCTTC. The chain combines TRBV6-2 or TRBV6-3 with TRBJ1-2; 7 positions match TRBD1. CDR1 and CDR2 from the germline V gene are MNHEY and SVGEGT. The CDR3 covers 15 residues. Germline trimming cut 0 bases from V and 8 bases from J; bases unmatched to any gene: 9.

The CDR3 loop reads CASSFLQGEAFF. The DNA of the CDR3 is TGTGCCAGCAGCTTTTTACAGGGAGAAGCTTTCTTT. V usage is TRBV28 and J usage is TRBJ1-1, with a weak D call TRBD1 (6 bases). The V and J ends lost 6 bases and 8 bases respectively, with 13 bases between them. The germline gives CDR1 MDHEN, CDR2 SYDVKM. This CDR3 is 12 amino acids long.

This clone was detected many times. The chain carries TRBV7-9 and TRBJ2-7; the match to TRBD1 covers 7 bases. Germline assignment: CDR1 SEHNR and CDR2 FQNEAQ (reference sequence). The CDR3 runs to 16 residues. The V segment lost 4 bases and the J segment 3 bases; nucleotides outside the gene matches: 12. CDR3 nucleotide sequence: TGTGCCAGCAGCTCATACGCCGGGACAGACTACTACGAGCAGTACTTC. Translating gives CASSSYAGTDYYEQYF.

J is TRBJ1-2 and V is TRBV12-3 or TRBV12-4, with 8 bases identical to TRBD1. This CDR3 contains 13 residues. V was pared by 6 bases and J by 8 bases, with 8 bases of the junction left unmatched. The chain's CDR3 is CASSSRGLGGYTF. In DNA form, the CDR3 reads TGTGCCAGCAGCTCCAGGGGGCTGGGGGGCTACACCTTC.

This clone was seen a few times. The rearrangement joins TRBV2 to TRBJ1-5; D might be TRBD1 (5 bases). The CDR3 runs to 15 residues. In germline, CDR1 is SNHLY, CDR2 FYNNEI. Trimming took off 5 bases at V and 2 bases at J, with 13 bases between the two ends. CDR3 DNA: TGTGCCAGCAGTTCAGACAGTGGTGGCAATCAGCCCCAGCATTTT. Amino acid sequence: CASSSDSGGNQPQHF.

The chain carries TRBV6-5 and TRBJ1-2, with TRBD1 identical over 8 bases. Per germline, CDR1 MNHEY and CDR2 SVGAGI. The CDR3 is made up of 13 amino acids. The J segment lost 6 bases and the V segment lost 5 bases, leaving 5 bases of the junction unmatched. The CDR3 region has the DNA TGTGCCAGCAGTAGCGGACAGGGAGATGGCTACACCTTC. As protein: CASSSGQGDGYTF.

In DNA form, the CDR3 reads TGCGCCAGCAGCTTTGGGGGCCCAGGGGGCGACAATGAGCAGTTCTTC. This codes for CASSFGGPGGDNEQFF. The V call is TRBV5-1, the J call TRBJ2-1, with 8 positions matching TRBD1. Unmatched junction bases numbered 9, after V lost 2 bases and J lost 5 bases. Germline V gene data show CDR1 as SGHRS and CDR2 as YFSETQ. This CDR3 comprises 16 residues.

The J gene is TRBJ1-2, the V gene TRBV2; D is possibly TRBD1 (5 bases). The V end lost 4 bases, the J end lost 6 bases, and 15 bases lay between the germline ends. This CDR3 is built from 14 residues. Germline V CDR1 and CDR2: SNHLY, FYNNEI. CDR3 DNA: TGTGCCAGCAGTGTGGCGGGACTTGACGATGGCTACACCTTC. Translation: CASSVAGLDDGYTF.

V and J are TRBV6-5 and TRBJ1-2; 10 bases map to TRBD1. The junction had 7 bases not matched to a gene; V was cut back by 8 bases and J by 10 bases. The germline V gene encodes CDR1 MNHEY and CDR2 SVGAGI. The CDR3 contains 12 residues. This chain's CDR3 is CASCRTGGIYTF. In nucleotides, the CDR3 is TGTGCCAGCTGCCGGACAGGGGGAATCTACACCTTC.

This chain connects TRBV24-1 to TRBJ2-3, with 13 bases aligning to TRBD2. V dropped 4 bases and J dropped 2; count of bases not matched to a gene: 5. CDR1 and CDR2 from the germline V gene are KGHDR and SFDVKD. CDR3 length: 17 residues. CDR3 residues: CATSDPTSGGTTDTQYF. CDR3 DNA: TGTGCCACCAGTGACCCGACTAGCGGGGGGACCACAGATACGCAGTATTTT.

V and J are TRBV7-2 and TRBJ1-4; 10 bases are shared with TRBD1. V was pared by 0 bases and J by 5 bases, with 9 bases of the junction left unmatched. Germline CDR1 reads SGHTA; CDR2 reads FQGNSA. The CDR3 spans 18 residues. CDR3 loop: CASSLAVWTGGVNEKLFF. Written as DNA, the CDR3 is TGTGCCAGCAGCTTAGCTGTTTGGACAGGGGGAGTAAATGAAAAACTGTTTTTT. Drawing the rest from reference TRBV7-2 and TRBJ1-4, the complete variable domain is GAGVSQSPSNKVTEKGKDVELRCDPISGHTALYWYRQSLGQGLEFLIYFQGNSAPDKSGLPSDRFSAERTGGSVSTLTIQRTQQEDSAVYLCASSLAVWTGGVNEKLFFGSGTQLSVL.

For the CDR3, the DNA is TGTGCCAGCAGTGCTCAATTAGCGGGGGGGAGCACAGATACGCAGTATTTT. Amino acid sequence: CASSAQLAGGSTDTQYF. The chain is built from TRBV6-1 and TRBJ2-3, with 11 bases aligning to TRBD2. V shed 4 bases, J shed 0 bases, and the junction held 6 bases outside the gene matches. Per germline, CDR1 MNHNS and CDR2 SASEGT. This CDR3 has 17 residues.

The chain joins TRBV6-4 to TRBJ2-1; TRBD1 agrees at 7 bases. Germline assignment: CDR1 MRHNA and CDR2 SNTAGT. The V segment lost 4 bases and the J segment 8 bases; nucleotides outside the gene matches: 8. The CDR3 extends over 14 amino acids. The CDR3 DNA sequence: TGTGCCAGCAGTGTAGAGACAGGGACCCATGAGCAGTTCTTC. As protein: CASSVETGTHEQFF.

This clone occurred many times. The chain recombines TRBV7-9 with TRBJ1-2, with unresolved D. The germline V gene has CDR1 SEHNR and CDR2 FQNEAQ (reference sequence). Deletions cut 3 bases from V and 10 bases from J, with 18 bases between. The CDR3 extends over 14 amino acids. The CDR3 DNA sequence: TGTGCCAGCAGCTTGATGACCGGGATCGTAGACTACACCTTC. Amino acids: CASSLMTGIVDYTF. Filled out from reference TRBV7-9 and TRBJ1-2, the complete variable domain reads DTGVSQNPRHKITKRGQNVTFRCDPISEHNRLYWYRQTLGQGPEFLTYFQNEAQLEKSRLLSDRFSAERPKGSFSTLEIQRTEQGDSAMYLCASSLMTGIVDYTFGSGTRLTVV.

J is TRBJ1-2 and V is TRBV21-1; the table's TRBD1 call for D was not verified on the DNA. TRBV21-1 is classified as a pseudogene. This CDR3 is 18 amino acids long. The CDR3 DNA reads as TGTGCCAGCAGCAAAGGAGTCGCAGGGGTCGGTCTTGACTATGGCTACACCTTC. It is translated as CASSKGVAGVGLDYGYTF.

The chain recombines TRBV19 with TRBJ1-2; D call uncertain. Germline V lookup: CDR1 LNHDA, CDR2 SQIVND (reference sequence). The V end lost 5 bases, the J end lost 0 bases, and 10 bases lay between the germline ends. The CDR3 runs to 14 residues. The CDR3 nucleotides are TGTGCCAGTAGTGTAAGTGGAGCTAACTATGGCTACACCTTC. It codes for CASSVSGANYGYTF.

This chain joins TRBV18 and TRBJ1-3; tentatively, D is TRBD1 (5 bases). Between the trimmed V and J ends, which lost 2 bases and 4 bases, there was a span of 9 bases. CDR1 is KGHSH, CDR2 LQKENI, per germline. The CDR3 is 14 residues long. CDR3: CASSPGAVGNTIYF. The CDR3 nucleotides are TGTGCCAGCTCACCAGGGGCTGTCGGAAACACCATATATTTT. Full variable domain (outside the CDR3, taken from reference TRBV18 and TRBJ1-3): NAGVMQNPRHLVRRRGQEARLRCSPMKGHSHVYWYRQLPEEGLKFMVYLQKENIIDESGMPKERFSAEFPKEGPSILRIQQVVRGDSAAYFCASSPGAVGNTIYFGEGSWLTVV.

The rearrangement joins TRBV6-5 to TRBJ2-7; 7 positions match TRBD2. Trimming at V came to 6 bases and at J to 2 bases, leaving 10 bases not matched to a gene. Germline lookup yields CDR1 MNHEY and CDR2 SVGAGI. CDR3 size: 15 residues. The CDR3 coding sequence is TGTGCCAGCAGCCTGAGGACGGGGGGAGCCTACGAGCAGTACTTC. It is translated as CASSLRTGGAYEQYF.